These T cell receptor beta chains were read from a single sample in a study of T cell repertoires in cytomegalovirus infection. TCRdb re-called the reads through MiXCR, storing one row per CDR3 protein. The sample lists around 740,000 distinct CDR3 sequences; less than 40% were seen once. The specimen sequenced was PBMCs. Every receptor here comes from a human donor in good health (CMV status not recorded). Some clones in this sample may be carry-over from other donors' samples. The conserved cysteine and the conserved F or W are not part of the CDR3 here.

V gene	J gene	CDR3 protein
TRBV5-5	TRBJ1-2	ASSREPGQKYVYT
TRBV29-1	TRBJ1-2	SVTDRAYVYT
TRBV20-1	TRBJ2-7	SARDQLAGALLYEQY
TRBV2	TRBJ2-5	ASQDARRGKTQY
TRBV5-6	TRBJ1-5	ASSLASDRTISNQPQH
TRBV5-1	TRBJ1-6	ASSPGFWDSIDSPLH
TRBV7-9	TRBJ2-7	ASSLPPVNYEQY
TRBV27	TRBJ2-1	ASSARPGLILHEQF
TRBV19	TRBJ1-5	ASSPRRDRDQPQH
TRBV27	TRBJ1-2	ASSLRPGDHYGYT
TRBV6-5	TRBJ1-1	ASSLQSDRVSRAF
TRBV2	TRBJ2-1	ASSSGTGLKNEQF
TRBV7-8	TRBJ2-3	ASSHQDRGSTDTQY
TRBV12-5	TRBJ2-2	ASAVGGVDTGELF
TRBV12-5	TRBJ2-3	ASGSRDRGTDTQY
TRBV28	TRBJ2-4	ASNSGQGYIQY
TRBV7-9	TRBJ2-3	ASSWTSGVTDTQY
TRBV3-1	TRBJ1-4	ASSHRNSYNEKLF
TRBV6-2/TRBV6-3	TRBJ1-5	ASSIRQGRADQPQH
TRBV7-9	TRBJ2-7	ASSSLASSSYEQY
TRBV7-8	TRBJ2-3	ASSPDRAFPSTDTQY
TRBV28	TRBJ2-5	ASIRGDRATETQY
TRBV15	TRBJ1-5	ATSRDRGDGNQPQH
TRBV25-1	TRBJ1-2	ASFNPGSAGDYGYT
TRBV19	TRBJ2-7	ASIMNEQY
TRBV20-1	TRBJ2-7	SASRTTYEQY